Shown below are 7 T cell receptor beta chains from a single sample sequenced in a study of shared clonotypes between healthy human individuals. Using immunoSEQ multiplex PCR, the repertoire was profiled, and TCRdb retains in-frame clones only, with some absent. The top ten clones hold approximately 0.5% of a sample with approximately 1,000,000 clones, about 84% of them seen once. The specimen sequenced was memory CD4+ T cells from PBMCs. Described subset: CD45RA-negative fraction. The receptor source for this set is a young man in good health. Some clones in this sample may be carry-over from other donors' samples.

This rearrangement joins TRBV5-8 to TRBJ1-1; D is uncertain. V lost 0 bases, J lost 6 bases, and 12 bases lay in between. CDR3 length: 14 amino acids. Germline-derived CDR1 and CDR2 are SGHTS and YDEGEE. DNA of the CDR3: TGTGCCAGCAGCTTGGTGGGGTTTATCTCTGAAGCTTTCTTT. Protein sequence: CASSLVGFISEAFF.

The CDR3 reads CASSTGQGDEQYF. The CDR3 DNA reads as TGTGCCAGCTCTACGGGACAGGGAGACGAGCAGTACTTC. This chain joins TRBV18 and TRBJ2-7, with 9 positions matching TRBD1. The germline CDR1 and CDR2 sequences are KGHSH and LQKENI. CDR3 length: 13 amino acids. Unmatched junction bases numbered 5, after V lost 6 bases and J lost 5 bases.

In DNA form, the CDR3 reads TGTGCCAGCAGCCGGACTAGCGGATACAATGAGCAGTTCTTC. This translates into CASSRTSGYNEQFF. V gene TRBV4-2 combines with J gene TRBJ2-1; TRBD2 matches at 10 bases. The CDR3 runs 14 residues. The germline CDR1 and CDR2 sequences are LGHNA and YNFKEQ. V lost 4 bases and J lost 4; bases outside the gene matches: 1.

In DNA form, the CDR3 reads TGTGCCAGCAGTTTCTCGGGCCTTAGGAGGGAGCTGTTTTTT. The encoded protein is CASSFSGLRRELFF. The chain carries TRBV28 and TRBJ2-2; no clear D gene. Germline CDR1 MDHEN, CDR2 SYDVKM. V was pared by 3 bases and J by 9 bases, with 14 bases between. This CDR3 has 14 amino acids.

The chain uses TRBV7-2 and TRBJ2-3, with 10 bases aligning to TRBD2. The germline V gene encodes CDR1 SGHTA and CDR2 FQGNSA. Trimming took 1 base from V and 4 from J; bases not matched to a gene: 11. This CDR3 has 18 amino acids. The CDR3: CASSLGTSGKEASDTQYF. The DNA for the CDR3 is TGTGCCAGCAGCTTAGGTACTAGCGGGAAAGAAGCTTCAGATACGCAGTATTTT.

This clone was seen a handful of times. CDR3 region: CASSIGWSIPPATGELFF. CDR3 nucleotides: TGTGCCAGTAGTATAGGTTGGTCGATCCCGCCCGCCACCGGGGAGCTGTTTTTT. V usage is TRBV19 and J usage is TRBJ2-2; D gene uncertain. From germline, CDR1 is LNHDA and CDR2 SQIVND (reference sequence). V was cut by 1 base and J by 4 bases, with 19 bases left in between. The length of the CDR3 is 18 residues.

V and J are TRBV27 and TRBJ1-1; the D gene is possibly TRBD1 (6 bases). V was clipped by 1 base and J by 7 bases, with 10 bases between them. In germline, CDR1 is MNHEY, CDR2 SMNVEV (reference sequence). CDR3 length: 13 amino acids. The CDR3 nucleotides are TGTGCCAGCAGTTTATTCAGGGGAAGTGAAGCTTTCTTT. It codes for CASSLFRGSEAFF.